A selection of T cell receptor beta chains follows, all from one sample in a study of blood T cell repertoires in COVID-19. The protocol was immunoSEQ multiplex PCR, while the TCRdb copy is restricted to in-frame clones and leaves out a portion. The data hold about 220,000 clones, with around 87% observed a single time. Material: PBMCs or T cells enriched from blood (not recorded which). Every receptor here comes from a woman between 18 and 29 years old in a cohort exposed to, infected with or recovered from COVID-19 (not recorded which). Each CDR3 is given without its conserved first and last residue.

cdr3_aa: ASSLSPGQGPSPLH; v_call: TRBV5-4; cdr3_length: 14; j_call: TRBJ1-6
cdr3_aa: ASSLGTSGTYEQY; v_call: TRBV27; cdr3_length: 13; j_call: TRBJ2-7
cdr3_aa: ASSLDRPNEQF; v_call: TRBV5-6; cdr3_length: 11; j_call: TRBJ2-1
cdr3_aa: ASSLTTGGNTIY; v_call: TRBV7-6; cdr3_length: 12; j_call: TRBJ1-3
cdr3_aa: ASSIGTSGSENEQY; v_call: TRBV27; cdr3_length: 14; j_call: TRBJ2-7
cdr3_aa: SVEASATF; v_call: TRBV29-1; cdr3_length: 8; j_call: TRBJ1-1
cdr3_aa: ASRGRGNTEAF; v_call: TRBV5-8; cdr3_length: 11; j_call: TRBJ1-1
cdr3_aa: ASSLFGADQPQH; v_call: TRBV7-8; cdr3_length: 12; j_call: TRBJ1-5
cdr3_aa: ASSGGTAPSADTQY; v_call: TRBV5-8; cdr3_length: 14; j_call: TRBJ2-3
cdr3_aa: ASSENVLDFRGNTDTQY; v_call: TRBV19; cdr3_length: 17; j_call: TRBJ2-3
cdr3_aa: ASSQTGGPIDTQY; v_call: TRBV4-2; cdr3_length: 13; j_call: TRBJ2-3
cdr3_aa: ASEGSGDPLNYGYT; v_call: TRBV5-6; cdr3_length: 14; j_call: TRBJ1-2
cdr3_aa: ASSEPFGASGTYEQY; v_call: TRBV6-1; cdr3_length: 15; j_call: TRBJ2-7
cdr3_aa: ASSLTSWDRGSGELF; v_call: TRBV7-9; cdr3_length: 15; j_call: TRBJ2-2
cdr3_aa: ASSQSSINRQPQH; v_call: TRBV3-1/TRBV3-2; cdr3_length: 13; j_call: TRBJ1-5
cdr3_aa: ASSIATGYQPQH; v_call: TRBV19; cdr3_length: 12; j_call: TRBJ1-5
cdr3_aa: ASSIEWSPYNEQF; v_call: TRBV19; cdr3_length: 13; j_call: TRBJ2-1
cdr3_aa: ASSVAGGQGNTGELF; v_call: TRBV9; cdr3_length: 15; j_call: TRBJ2-2
cdr3_aa: ASRRQGRGANVLT; v_call: TRBV27; cdr3_length: 13; j_call: TRBJ2-6
cdr3_aa: ASNLGYGYT; v_call: TRBV28; cdr3_length: 9; j_call: TRBJ1-2
cdr3_aa: ASSDARTGFTDTQY; v_call: TRBV6-4; cdr3_length: 14; j_call: TRBJ2-3
cdr3_aa: SGAEASGSRTGELF; v_call: TRBV29-1; cdr3_length: 14; j_call: TRBJ2-2
cdr3_aa: ASSGTGGFQPQH; v_call: TRBV19; cdr3_length: 12; j_call: TRBJ1-5
cdr3_aa: ASSIVGGNTEAF; v_call: TRBV19; cdr3_length: 12; j_call: TRBJ1-1
cdr3_aa: ASTDGQLQNIQY; v_call: TRBV5-4; cdr3_length: 12; j_call: TRBJ2-4
cdr3_aa: SIVGHLEAF; v_call: TRBV29-1; cdr3_length: 9; j_call: TRBJ1-1
cdr3_aa: ASSFGLAGQHTYEQY; v_call: TRBV7-9; cdr3_length: 15; j_call: TRBJ2-7
cdr3_aa: ASSQGVGVGTDTQY; v_call: TRBV14; cdr3_length: 14; j_call: TRBJ2-3
cdr3_aa: ASSIGAGGDNEQF; v_call: TRBV19; cdr3_length: 13; j_call: TRBJ2-1
cdr3_aa: ASSQETAQPQH; v_call: TRBV3-1/TRBV3-2; cdr3_length: 11; j_call: TRBJ1-5
cdr3_aa: ASSFFGSPMTQY; v_call: TRBV11-2; cdr3_length: 12; j_call: TRBJ2-5
cdr3_aa: ASSPGQGREKLF; v_call: TRBV18; cdr3_length: 12; j_call: TRBJ1-4
cdr3_aa: ASSQEGGNTIY; v_call: TRBV3-1/TRBV3-2; cdr3_length: 11; j_call: TRBJ1-3
cdr3_aa: ATSDFRVGQPQH; v_call: TRBV24-1; cdr3_length: 12; j_call: TRBJ1-5
cdr3_aa: ASSDLAVTYEQY; v_call: TRBV2; cdr3_length: 12; j_call: TRBJ2-7
cdr3_aa: ASSYSGKGYQPQH; v_call: TRBV5-7; cdr3_length: 13; j_call: TRBJ1-5
cdr3_aa: ASSSLTGEHT; v_call: TRBV9; cdr3_length: 10; j_call: TRBJ1-2
cdr3_aa: ASSPQGEYQETQY; v_call: TRBV28; cdr3_length: 13; j_call: TRBJ2-5
cdr3_aa: ATSDTNTESREQY; v_call: TRBV24-1; cdr3_length: 13; j_call: TRBJ2-7
cdr3_aa: ASSIRLAPGELF; v_call: TRBV11-2; cdr3_length: 12; j_call: TRBJ2-2
cdr3_aa: SVKGQGYGETQY; v_call: TRBV29-1; cdr3_length: 12; j_call: TRBJ2-5
cdr3_aa: ASSALADYNEQF; v_call: TRBV9; cdr3_length: 12; j_call: TRBJ2-1
cdr3_aa: ASSPWTGMSSYNEQF; v_call: TRBV5-1; cdr3_length: 15; j_call: TRBJ2-1
cdr3_aa: ASSLGGNTGELF; v_call: TRBV7-3; cdr3_length: 12; j_call: TRBJ2-2
cdr3_aa: ASSVNRAVYEKLF; v_call: TRBV7-9; cdr3_length: 13; j_call: TRBJ1-4
cdr3_aa: ASRRDRGPIYGYT; v_call: TRBV2; cdr3_length: 13; j_call: TRBJ1-2
cdr3_aa: ASSLTGTSGNTIY; v_call: TRBV5-1; cdr3_length: 13; j_call: TRBJ1-3